A selection of T cell receptor beta chains follows, all from one sample in a study of cytomegalovirus exposure and HLA in healthy donors. The repertoire was sequenced with immunoSEQ multiplex PCR; TCRdb's copy has only in-frame clones and lacks some. Seen here are 81,000 or so clones, 77% observed once, and the top ten hold roughly 3.2%. Sequencing input: PBMCs. These receptors all stem from a man between 50 and 59 years old in good health and CMV-seropositive. Each CDR3 is given with its conserved first and last residue. The D gene is left open where the match is weak. The listing skips clone size in some rows; elsewhere it reads once, few, many or a size class.

J gene | D gene | clone size | V gene | CDR3 DNA | CDR3 protein
TRBJ2-7 | TRBD2 | - | TRBV28 | TGTGCCAGCAGTTTATGGCCTAGCGGGAGATACGAGCAGTACTTC | CASSLWPSGRYEQYF
TRBJ2-7 | - | - | TRBV9 | TGTGCCAGCAGCGTAGGGTCGGCGGGATCCTACGAGCAGTACTTC | CASSVGSAGSYEQYF
TRBJ1-1 | - | - | TRBV14 | TGTGCCAGCAGCCACCAACTAAGGAAGGACACTGAAGCTTTCTTT | CASSHQLRKDTEAFF
TRBJ2-3 | - | - | TRBV4-1 | TGCGCCAGCAGCCGATCAAGTTGGGGCGACCGCACAGATACGCAGTATTTT | CASSRSSWGDRTDTQYF
TRBJ2-1 | TRBD1 | - | TRBV6-4 | TGTGCCAGCAGTGAGTATCAGGGGGCGACCGAGCAGTTCTTC | CASSEYQGATEQFF
TRBJ2-1 | - | - | TRBV4-2 | TGTGCCAGCAGCCAAGGGAACAGGGCGAACGAGCAGTTCTTC | CASSQGNRANEQFF
TRBJ2-1 | TRBD2 | - | TRBV27 | TGTGCCAGCAGTTTAGTGGGACTAGCGGGAGGGGGGAATGAGCAGTTCTTC | CASSLVGLAGGGNEQFF
TRBJ1-2 | TRBD1 | - | TRBV6-1 | TGTGCCAGCAGTGTGTCAGGGGGCTATGGCTACACCTTC | CASSVSGGYGYTF
TRBJ2-1 | TRBD2 | - | TRBV5-1 | TGCGCCAGCAGCTTGAGGGTACAGCGGGGAGCCTACAATGAGCAGTTCTTC | CASSLRVQRGAYNEQFF
TRBJ2-1 | - | - | TRBV5-1 | TGCGCCAGCAGCCCCGAACTAGATAGAAAGGTCTTC | CASSPELDRKVF
TRBJ2-4 | TRBD2 | - | TRBV6-4 | TGTGCCAGCAGTGACTCAACGGGAGGGGACATTCAGTACTTC | CASSDSTGGDIQYF
TRBJ2-1 | - | - | TRBV19 | TGTGCCAGTAGTGATCCTAGTCGAAGTAGGAGCTCCTACAATGAGCAGTTCTTC | CASSDPSRSRSSYNEQFF
TRBJ1-5 | - | - | TRBV29-1 | TGCAGCGTTAGTGGGGCCAATCAGCCCCAGCATTTT | CSVSGANQPQHF
TRBJ1-5 | - | - | TRBV7-6 | TGTGCCAGCAGCTTAGGACAGCCTAATCAGCCCCAGCATTTT | CASSLGQPNQPQHF
TRBJ1-5 | - | - | TRBV7-2 | TGTGCCAGCAGCTTTCTACAGGAGGGTAATCAGCCCCAGCATTTT | CASSFLQEGNQPQHF
TRBJ2-6 | - | - | TRBV9 | TGTGCCAGCAGTCCTGGTTCGCGCGTCCTGACTTTC | CASSPGSRVLTF
TRBJ1-4 | TRBD1 | - | TRBV19 | TGTGCCACCAACCCGCGGACAGGGAGTGAAAAACTGTTTTTT | CATNPRTGSEKLFF
TRBJ1-1 | - | - | TRBV6-5 | TGTGCCAGCAGTTATAACAAGAACACTGAAGCTTTCTTT | CASSYNKNTEAFF
TRBJ2-7 | - | - | TRBV6-5 | TGTGCCAGCAGTTACTCTCGGGGATCTATCTACGAGCAGTACTTC | CASSYSRGSIYEQYF
TRBJ2-7 | TRBD2 | few | TRBV30 | TGTGCCTGGAGTAAAACCCGGACTAGCGGGGATAGCTCCTACGAGCAGTACTTC | CAWSKTRTSGDSSYEQYF